The rows below give T cell receptor beta chains drawn from one sample of a study of beta chain features in type 1 diabetes. Only in-frame clones appear in the TCRdb table, and some are missing; sequencing was by immunoSEQ multiplex PCR. Of tens of thousands of clones listed, over 50% are singletons. Sequences were obtained from Tregs from blood. All receptors come from a woman under 30 in good health. CDR3s include the opening cysteine and the closing phenylalanine or tryptophan. The D gene is left open where the match is weak. Part of the rows lack a size; the others show once, few, many or a class for expanded clones.

j_call d_call v_call clone_size cdr3_aa cdr3_nt
TRBJ1-1 TRBD1 TRBV18 NA CASSPTGGRTEAFF TGTGCCAGCTCCCCTACAGGGGGCAGGACTGAAGCTTTCTTT
TRBJ2-5 TRBD2 TRBV18 NA CASSRSGSGQETQYF TGTGCCAGCTCACGCAGCGGGAGCGGACAAGAGACCCAGTACTTC
TRBJ1-2 NA TRBV19 NA CASSIRRLNYGYTF TGTGCCAGTAGTATACGGCGGCTTAACTATGGCTACACCTTC
TRBJ2-3 TRBD1 TRBV5-1 few CASSFYRGTYTDTQYF TGCGCCAGCAGCTTTTACAGGGGGACTTACACAGATACGCAGTATTTT
TRBJ2-1 NA TRBV30 NA CAWNTPTASYNEQFF TGTGCCTGGAACACACCGACAGCCTCCTACAATGAGCAGTTCTTC
TRBJ1-2 TRBD1 TRBV7-2 NA CASSLAAGTANYGYTF TGTGCCAGCAGCTTAGCGGCCGGGACAGCTAACTATGGCTACACCTTC
TRBJ1-2 TRBD1 TRBV27 NA CASSTWDSLYYGYTF TGTGCCAGCAGTACCTGGGACAGTCTTTACTATGGCTACACCTTC
TRBJ1-5 NA TRBV9 few CASSVGPNQPQHF TGTGCCAGCAGCGTAGGGCCGAATCAGCCCCAGCATTTT
TRBJ1-3 NA TRBV5-1 few CASSFQTGGNTIYF TGCGCCAGCAGCTTCCAGACAGGCGGAAACACCATATATTTT
TRBJ2-2 TRBD1 TRBV6-6 few CASRRTGGDNTGELFF TGTGCCAGCAGGCGGACAGGGGGAGACAACACCGGGGAGCTGTTTTTT
TRBJ1-3 NA TRBV2 few CASSENPGGRNTIYF TGTGCCAGCAGTGAAAACCCGGGGGGCAGAAACACCATATATTTT
TRBJ2-5 NA TRBV5-1 NA CASSLQETQYF TGCGCCAGCAGCCTCCAAGAGACCCAGTACTTC
TRBJ2-3 TRBD2 TRBV7-2 NA CASSLLRGGVLTDTQYF TGTGCCAGCAGCTTATTACGGGGGGGGGTCTTAACAGATACGCAGTATTTT
TRBJ1-1 NA TRBV7-2 NA CASSFGGAGETEAFF TGTGCCAGCAGCTTCGGGGGGGCAGGTGAGACTGAAGCTTTCTTT
TRBJ2-7 TRBD2 TRBV6-1 NA CASTLNSGGEQYF TGTGCCAGCACTCTGAACAGCGGGGGGGAGCAGTACTTC
TRBJ1-5 NA TRBV11-2 NA CASSLEAGNQPQHF TGTGCCAGCAGCTTAGAGGCGGGGAATCAGCCCCAGCATTTT
TRBJ1-2 TRBD1 TRBV5-6 once CASSRGTGGAGYGYTF TGTGCCAGCAGCCGGGGGACAGGGGGCGCTGGCTATGGCTACACCTTC
TRBJ1-5 NA TRBV4-1 NA CASSQESGSGKHF TGCGCCAGCAGCCAAGAATCGGGATCAGGAAAACATTTT
TRBJ1-4 TRBD1 TRBV5-1 medium-sized CASSSPPGDRGDEKLFF TGCGCCAGCAGCTCACCCCCCGGCGACAGGGGGGATGAAAAACTGTTTTTT
TRBJ1-1 NA TRBV30 NA CAWNLRGGRMNTEAFF TGTGCCTGGAACCTTAGGGGTGGAAGAATGAACACTGAAGCTTTCTTT
TRBJ2-1 TRBD2 TRBV7-3 NA CASSLRRKRREILCYEQFF TGTGCCAGCAGCTTAAGACGTAAGCGGCGGGAGATCTTGTGCTATGAGCAGTTCTTC
TRBJ1-2 NA TRBV5-1 few CASSNTGTYGYTF TGCGCCAGCAGCAATACAGGGACCTATGGCTACACCTTC
TRBJ2-2 TRBD1 TRBV6-6 NA CASSRTGGFGGELFF TGTGCCAGCTCACGGACAGGGGGCTTCGGCGGGGAGCTGTTTTTT
TRBJ2-1 NA TRBV11-2 NA CASTSRHSSYNEQFF TGTGCCAGCACCTCGCGCCACAGCTCCTACAATGAGCAGTTCTTC
TRBJ2-3 NA TRBV7-2 NA CASSPLGRGRSTDTQYF TGTGCTAGCAGCCCTCTAGGGCGGGGAAGGAGCACAGATACGCAGTATTTT
TRBJ2-5 NA TRBV18 NA CASSPPSREWDPKTQYF TGTGCCAGCTCACCACCGAGTAGGGAGTGGGATCCAAAGACCCAGTACTTC
TRBJ2-1 NA TRBV5-5 NA CASSIRAGSYNEQFF TGTGCCAGCAGCATCCGGGCGGGCTCCTACAATGAGCAGTTCTTC
TRBJ1-5 NA TRBV19 NA CASTLTGIQPQHF TGTGCCAGTACCCTGACGGGAATTCAGCCCCAGCATTTT
TRBJ2-3 TRBD1 TRBV5-1 few CASSIGQGTDTQYF TGCGCCAGCAGCATCGGACAGGGCACAGATACGCAGTATTTT
TRBJ2-3 TRBD1 TRBV10-2 NA CASSELLTGFTDTQYF TGCGCCAGCAGTGAGCTACTGACAGGGTTTACAGATACGCAGTATTTT
TRBJ2-7 NA TRBV2 NA CASNPQGTSYEQYF TGTGCCAGTAACCCACAGGGAACATCCTACGAGCAGTACTTC
TRBJ1-2 NA TRBV7-9 NA CASSPGTQDPFGYTF TGTGCCAGCAGCCCCGGGACACAGGATCCCTTTGGCTACACCTTC
TRBJ2-1 TRBD2 TRBV4-3 NA CASGQTSGSPGEQFF TGCGCCAGCGGCCAGACTAGCGGGTCCCCTGGTGAGCAGTTCTTC
TRBJ1-3 TRBD1 TRBV2 few CASSSGQAGNTIYF TGTGCCAGCAGCTCGGGACAGGCTGGAAACACCATATATTTT
TRBJ2-5 TRBD2 TRBV5-1 NA CASSLGMLAGVGNQETQYF TGCGCCAGCAGCTTGGGAATGCTAGCGGGAGTGGGAAACCAAGAGACCCAGTACTTC
TRBJ2-5 TRBD2 TRBV7-2 NA CASSLLAAGETQYF TGTGCCAGCAGCCTGCTAGCGGCGGGGGAGACCCAGTACTTC
TRBJ1-4 NA TRBV14 NA CASSLFPIGGIFSEKLFF TGTGCCAGCAGCCTCTTTCCCATCGGGGGTATATTTAGCGAAAAACTGTTTTTT
TRBJ1-2 NA TRBV7-2 NA CASSLAGGNYGYTF TGTGCCAGCAGCTTAGCGGGAGGAAACTATGGCTACACCTTC
TRBJ2-1 NA TRBV5-6 NA CASSFLLRGFEDEQFF TGTGCCAGCAGCTTTCTGCTTCGAGGTTTTGAGGATGAGCAGTTCTTC
TRBJ1-2 TRBD1 TRBV2 NA CASSLEGQGYGYTF TGTGCCAGCAGTTTGGAGGGACAGGGGTATGGCTACACCTTC
TRBJ2-7 NA TRBV7-3 NA CASSLSAVGEQYF TGTGCCAGCAGCTTAAGTGCGGTAGGAGAGCAGTACTTC
TRBJ2-3 NA TRBV11-2 NA CASSSGRETDTQYF TGTGCCAGCAGCTCTGGACGGGAGACAGATACGCAGTATTTT
TRBJ2-7 TRBD1 TRBV19 NA CASSPRTGGNYEQYF TGTGCCAGTAGTCCCCGGACAGGGGGTAACTACGAGCAGTACTTC
TRBJ2-1 TRBD1 TRBV29-1 NA CSHSGTDSYNEQFF TGCAGCCATTCCGGGACAGACTCCTACAATGAGCAGTTCTTC
TRBJ2-3 TRBD2 TRBV5-1 few CASSSWTSGRVSTDTQYF TGCGCCAGCAGCTCCTGGACTAGCGGGAGGGTTAGCACAGATACGCAGTATTTT
TRBJ2-5 NA TRBV29-1 NA CSVGGYQETQYF TGCAGCGTTGGCGGGTACCAAGAGACCCAGTACTTC
TRBJ1-1 NA TRBV5-1 NA CASSAPGNTEAFF TGCGCCAGCAGCGCCCCAGGGAACACTGAAGCTTTCTTT
TRBJ2-3 NA TRBV4-1 NA CASSRREGADTQYF TGCGCCAGCAGCCGGCGGGAAGGCGCAGATACGCAGTATTTT
TRBJ1-1 NA TRBV6-6 few CASPPWGERNTEAFF TGTGCCAGCCCGCCATGGGGGGAGAGGAACACTGAAGCTTTCTTT
TRBJ1-5 NA TRBV5-6 NA CASSLKGGGNQPQHF TGTGCCAGCAGCTTGAAGGGCGGGGGAAATCAGCCCCAGCATTTT
TRBJ2-1 NA TRBV21-1 NA CASSKTVTGTSGNNEQFF TGTGCCAGCAGCAAGACCGTCACCGGGACTAGCGGAAACAATGAGCAGTTCTTC
TRBJ2-2 TRBD2 TRBV2 NA CASREGVTGELFF TGTGCCTCCAGGGAGGGTGTGACCGGGGAGCTGTTTTTT
TRBJ2-3 NA TRBV6-6 NA CASTNSGEDTQYF TGTGCCAGCACTAATTCGGGGGAGGATACGCAGTATTTT